The 22 T cell receptor beta chains in this list originate from one sample, sequenced in a study of blood T cell repertoires in COVID-19. Some clones are missing from TCRdb's copy, which holds only in-frame ones; the method was immunoSEQ multiplex PCR. Among more than 100,000 clones listed, over 75% were seen once. The sample comprised peripheral blood. These receptors were obtained from a man aged 55 to 70 with active or convalescent COVID-19.

This clone came up once. J is TRBJ1-5 and V is TRBV18, with 11 bases lining up with TRBD1. The germline V gene has CDR1 KGHSH and CDR2 LQKENI. The CDR3 consists of 15 residues. The J segment lost 6 bases and the V segment lost 2 bases, leaving 3 bases of the junction unmatched. DNA for the CDR3: TGTGCCAGCTCACCAGGGACAGGGGGAGGTCAGCCCCAGCATTTT. Protein: CASSPGTGGGQPQHF.

This clone was counted between two and nine times. The chain carries TRBV27 and TRBJ2-2, with D uncertain. The CDR3 extends over 12 amino acids. Germline V gene sequence: CDR1 MNHEY, CDR2 SMNVEV (reference sequence). The V end was cut by 7 bases, the J end by 7 bases, with 10 bases between. As DNA, the CDR3 is TGTGCCAGCACCACCCGAGGCGGGGAGCTGTTTTTT. This sequence encodes CASTTRGGELFF.

V and J are TRBV5-6 and TRBJ2-1; TRBD2 agrees at 14 bases. Looked up from germline, CDR1 is SGHDT and CDR2 is YYEEEE. The CDR3 extends over 16 amino acids. After removal of 3 bases from V and 8 bases from J, the junction contained 7 bases not matched to a gene. The CDR3 DNA is TGTGCCAGCAGCTCGACCGGGACTAGCGGGAGAGATGAGCAGTTCTTC. Translation gives CASSSTGTSGRDEQFF.

The V call is TRBV3-1 (or the pseudogene TRBV3-2), the J call TRBJ2-5; D gene unclear. The CDR3 is 14 amino acids. V shed 2 bases and J shed 6 bases, with 13 bases lying between them. The germline CDR1 and CDR2 sequences are LGHDT and YNNKEL (reference sequence). The CDR3 loop reads CASSQSLGQKTQYF. The DNA for the CDR3 is TGTGCCAGCAGCCAAAGTCTTGGGCAGAAGACCCAGTACTTC.

The CDR3 DNA reads TGTGCCACCAGTGTACCTACAAGAGGTAAAAACATTCAGTACTTC. It specifies CATSVPTRGKNIQYF. The chain carries TRBV24-1 and TRBJ2-4, with no clear D. CDR1 KGHDR and CDR2 SFDVKD come from the germline V gene. V lost 5 bases and J 4 bases, leaving 14 bases between the germline ends. This CDR3 comprises 15 residues.

The gene calls are TRBV2 and TRBJ1-1, with a tentative D call TRBD1 (5 bases). The CDR3 has 13 residues. Between the trimmed V and J ends, which lost 4 bases and 4 bases, there was a span of 10 bases. Per the germline V gene, CDR1 is SNHLY and CDR2 is FYNNEI. CDR3 sequence: CASSGWRGTEAFF. DNA for the CDR3: TGTGCCAGCAGTGGGTGGAGGGGCACTGAAGCTTTCTTT.

The chain employs TRBV4-2 and TRBJ2-7; D unresolved. Trimming cost V 4 bases and J 2 bases, with 12 bases left between them. The CDR3 extends over 14 amino acids. Germline CDR1 LGHNA, CDR2 YNFKEQ. The DNA of the CDR3 is TGTGCCAGCAGCCTTCGACTCGAGACCTACGAGCAGTACTTC. Protein: CASSLRLETYEQYF.

The chain uses TRBV18 and TRBJ2-5; 10 nucleotides line up with TRBD1. Germline-derived CDR1 and CDR2 are KGHSH and LQKENI. The V gene end was trimmed by 0 bases and the J gene end by 5 bases; junction bases not matched to a gene: 12. The CDR3 has 18 amino acids. This chain's CDR3 is CASSPPLNRDRGAETQYF. In DNA, the CDR3 is TGTGCCAGCTCACCACCGCTTAACCGGGACAGGGGCGCGGAGACCCAGTACTTC. Using reference TRBV18 and TRBJ2-5 for the parts outside the CDR3, the full variable domain is NAGVMQNPRHLVRRRGQEARLRCSPMKGHSHVYWYRQLPEEGLKFMVYLQKENIIDESGMPKERFSAEFPKEGPSILRIQQVVRGDSAAYFCASSPPLNRDRGAETQYFGPGTRLLVL.

The V and J genes are TRBV19 and TRBJ1-2, with a tentative D call TRBD1 (5 bases). V shed 5 bases and J shed 0 bases, with 7 bases lying between them. CDR1 and CDR2 from the germline V gene are LNHDA and SQIVND (reference sequence). This CDR3 has 13 amino acids. The CDR3 coding sequence is TGTGCCAGTAGTCCGGACACTAACTATGGCTACACCTTC. It encodes CASSPDTNYGYTF.

The chain employs TRBV11-2 and TRBJ2-7; D is ambiguous. Germline V gives CDR1 SGHAT, CDR2 FQNNGV. The V and J ends lost 5 bases and 3 bases respectively, with 2 bases between them. CDR3 length equals 10 residues. In DNA form, the CDR3 reads TGTGCCAGCAGCCACTACGAGCAGTACTTC. This codes for CASSHYEQYF.

This chain connects TRBV3-1 (or the pseudogene TRBV3-2) to TRBJ1-5, with TRBD1 identical over 7 bases. This CDR3 comprises 15 residues. The trim removed 4 bases at V and 5 bases at J, leaving 8 bases unmatched. Germline V gene lookup returns CDR1 LGHDT and CDR2 YNNKEL (reference sequence). The CDR3 region has the DNA TGTGCCAGCAGCCGACTAATGACAGGGCATCAGCCCCAGCATTTT. Residues: CASSRLMTGHQPQHF.

V is TRBV19 and J is TRBJ2-3; the D gene is possibly TRBD1 (5 bases). Germline V gene data show CDR1 as LNHDA and CDR2 as SQIVND (reference sequence). The CDR3 covers 13 residues. The ends were cut back, 7 bases at V and 5 bases at J, with 13 bases in the middle. The CDR3 protein is CASKPGNEDTQYF. CDR3 in DNA: TGTGCCAGTAAACCAGGGAATGAAGATACGCAGTATTTT.

This clone showed up just once. V and J are TRBV3-1 (or the pseudogene TRBV3-2) and TRBJ1-2; the D gene is possibly TRBD1 (6 bases). Trimming stripped 4 bases from V and 0 bases from J, with 18 bases between. The CDR3 consists of 17 residues. Germline V lookup: CDR1 LGHDT, CDR2 YNNKEL (reference sequence). CDR3 in DNA: TGTGCCAGCAGCCGACAGGAGCGGTGGGAATCTAACTATGGCTACACCTTC. Its translation: CASSRQERWESNYGYTF.

The chain links TRBV11-2 to TRBJ2-3; 8 bases map to TRBD2. The V segment lost 3 bases and the J segment 5 bases; nucleotides outside the gene matches: 7. The CDR3 has 15 residues. From germline, CDR1 is SGHAT and CDR2 FQNNGV. CDR3 nucleotide sequence: TGTGCCAGCAGCTTTAACGGGAGGGTAGGAGATACGCAGTATTTT. It specifies CASSFNGRVGDTQYF.

The gene calls are TRBV2 and TRBJ2-2; 12 bases line up with TRBD2. The CDR3 length is 15 residues. Trimming removed 6 bases from V and 6 bases from J; junction bases left unmatched: 5. The V gene's germline CDR1 is SNHLY and CDR2 FYNNEI. CDR3 sequence: CASRTLAGGAGELFF. CDR3 nucleotides: TGTGCCAGCAGGACACTAGCGGGAGGAGCCGGGGAGCTGTTTTTT.

This clone turned up a few times. The rearrangement joins TRBV30 to TRBJ2-7; 7 nucleotides agree with TRBD1. The CDR3 runs 14 residues. With 5 bases clipped from V and 6 bases from J, the junction kept 13 bases outside the gene matches. Germline CDR1 is GTSNPN and CDR2 is SVGIG (reference sequence). The CDR3 loop is CAWSPGTEGTEQYF. CDR3 nucleotides: TGTGCCTGGTCCCCAGGGACAGAAGGAACCGAGCAGTACTTC.

CDR3 nucleotides: TGTGCCAGCGGACCCGGGACTAGCTCCTACAATGAGCAGTTCTTC. It yields the protein CASGPGTSSYNEQFF. J is TRBJ2-1 and V is TRBV28, with 8 bases that match TRBD2. V lost 8 bases to trimming and J lost 0 bases; unmatched junction nucleotides: 6. This CDR3 is built from 15 residues. The germline gives CDR1 MDHEN, CDR2 SYDVKM.

The chain joins TRBV2 to TRBJ2-3; tentative D call: TRBD2 (6 bases). The CDR3 loop spans 17 amino acids. Trimming cost V 4 bases and J 1 base, with 18 bases left between them. Germline values: CDR1 SNHLY, CDR2 FYNNEI. CDR3 protein: CASSGSDTGAGTDTQYF. The CDR3 nucleotides read TGTGCCAGCAGTGGGTCGGATACGGGAGCCGGCACAGATACGCAGTATTTT.

The V call is TRBV10-3, the J call TRBJ1-1; tentatively, D is TRBD1 (5 bases). The length of the CDR3 is 14 residues. Germline CDR1 ENHRY, CDR2 SYGVKD. V was pared by 5 bases and J by 1 base, with 11 bases between. The CDR3 loop reads CAISWAGSNTEAFF. The CDR3 region has the DNA TGTGCCATCAGTTGGGCAGGGTCGAACACTGAAGCTTTCTTT.

The rearrangement uses TRBV7-2 and TRBJ2-1; 12 nucleotides agree with TRBD1. This CDR3 is built from 15 residues. V gave up 5 bases and J gave up 10 bases; unmatched junction bases: 9. Germline V gene lookup returns CDR1 SGHTA and CDR2 FQGNSA. For the CDR3, the DNA is TGTGCCAGCAGCCCAGGGACAGGGGGCAGTCGGGAGCAGTTCTTC. Residues: CASSPGTGGSREQFF.

The chain carries TRBV6-5 and TRBJ1-1; 7 bases line up with TRBD1. V trimming: 5 bases; J trimming: 0 bases; junction bases outside the gene matches: 6. CDR3 length: 15 residues. Per the germline V gene, CDR1 is MNHEY and CDR2 is SVGAGI. The CDR3 nucleotides are TGTGCCAGCAGTCAAAAACAGGGGATGAACACTGAAGCTTTCTTT. Translation gives CASSQKQGMNTEAFF.

The rearrangement joins TRBV7-2 to TRBJ1-3; 9 bases match TRBD1. This CDR3 spans 16 amino acids. J lost 0 bases, V lost 3 bases, and 3 bases had no gene match. CDR1 and CDR2 from the germline V gene are SGHTA and FQGNSA. This chain's CDR3 is CASSFGTGSSGNTIYF. The CDR3 DNA is TGTGCCAGCAGCTTCGGGACAGGGAGCTCTGGAAACACCATATATTTT.